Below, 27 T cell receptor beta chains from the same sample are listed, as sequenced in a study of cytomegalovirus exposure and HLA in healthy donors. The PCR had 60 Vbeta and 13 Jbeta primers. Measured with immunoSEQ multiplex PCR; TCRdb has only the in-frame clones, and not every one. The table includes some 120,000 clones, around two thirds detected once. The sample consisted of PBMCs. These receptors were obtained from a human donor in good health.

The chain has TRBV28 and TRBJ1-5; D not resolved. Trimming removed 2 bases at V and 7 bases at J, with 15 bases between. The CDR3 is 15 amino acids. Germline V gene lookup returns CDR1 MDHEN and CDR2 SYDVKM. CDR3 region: CASSLIARGGQPQHF. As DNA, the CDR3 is TGTGCCAGCAGTTTAATAGCTCGGGGAGGACAGCCCCAGCATTTT.

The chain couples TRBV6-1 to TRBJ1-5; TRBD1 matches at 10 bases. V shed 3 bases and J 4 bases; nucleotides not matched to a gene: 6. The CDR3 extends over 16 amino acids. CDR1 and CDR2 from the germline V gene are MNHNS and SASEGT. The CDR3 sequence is CASSDAGTGVNQPQHF. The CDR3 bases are TGTGCCAGCAGTGACGCCGGGACAGGGGTGAATCAGCCCCAGCATTTT.

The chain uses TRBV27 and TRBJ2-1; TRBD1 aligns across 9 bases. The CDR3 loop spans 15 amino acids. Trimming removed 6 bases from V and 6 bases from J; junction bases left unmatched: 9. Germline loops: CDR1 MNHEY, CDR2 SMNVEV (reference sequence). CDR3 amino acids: CASRQGARRPNEQFF. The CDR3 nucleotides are TGTGCCAGCAGACAGGGGGCGCGTCGTCCCAATGAGCAGTTCTTC.

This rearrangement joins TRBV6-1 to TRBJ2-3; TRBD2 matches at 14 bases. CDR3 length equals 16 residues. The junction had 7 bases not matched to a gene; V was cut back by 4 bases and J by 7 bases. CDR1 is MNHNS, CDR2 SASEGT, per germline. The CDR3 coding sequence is TGTGCCAGCAGTGGACGACTAGCGGGAGGGACTTATACGCAGTATTTT. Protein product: CASSGRLAGGTYTQYF.

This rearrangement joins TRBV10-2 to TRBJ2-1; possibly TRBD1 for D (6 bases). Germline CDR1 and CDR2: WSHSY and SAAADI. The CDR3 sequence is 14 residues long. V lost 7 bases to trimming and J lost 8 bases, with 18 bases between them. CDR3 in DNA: TGCGCCAGCACCTCTCCCGGAGAGGGGGATGAGCAGTTCTTC. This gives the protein CASTSPGEGDEQFF.

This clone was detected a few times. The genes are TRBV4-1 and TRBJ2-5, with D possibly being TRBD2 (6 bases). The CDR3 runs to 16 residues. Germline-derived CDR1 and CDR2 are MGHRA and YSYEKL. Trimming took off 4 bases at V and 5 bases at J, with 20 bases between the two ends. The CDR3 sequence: CASSPLTSRFEETQYF. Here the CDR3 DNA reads TGCGCCAGCAGCCCCCTGACTAGTCGGTTTGAGGAGACCCAGTACTTC.

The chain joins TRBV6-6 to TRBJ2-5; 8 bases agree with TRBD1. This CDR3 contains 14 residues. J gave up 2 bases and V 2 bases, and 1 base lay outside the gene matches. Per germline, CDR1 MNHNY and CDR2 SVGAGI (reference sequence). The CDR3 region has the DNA TGTGCCAGCAGTTACGGACAGGGTCAAGAGACCCAGTACTTC. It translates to CASSYGQGQETQYF.

This chain's CDR3 is CSVEFQGNSYEQYF. The CDR3 coding sequence is TGCAGCGTTGAGTTCCAGGGGAACTCCTACGAGCAGTACTTC. The chain uses TRBV29-1 and TRBJ2-7, with TRBD1 as a possible D gene (6 bases). Germline CDR1 reads SQVTM; CDR2 reads ANQGSEA. The V end lost 3 bases, the J end lost 0 bases, and 12 bases lay between the germline ends. CDR3 size: 14 residues.

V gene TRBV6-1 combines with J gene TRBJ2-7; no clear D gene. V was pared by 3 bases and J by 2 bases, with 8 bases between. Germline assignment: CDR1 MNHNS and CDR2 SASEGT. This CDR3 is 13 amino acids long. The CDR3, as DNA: TGTGCCAGCAGTGATGAGCTAGCCTACGAGCAGTACTTC. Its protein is CASSDELAYEQYF.

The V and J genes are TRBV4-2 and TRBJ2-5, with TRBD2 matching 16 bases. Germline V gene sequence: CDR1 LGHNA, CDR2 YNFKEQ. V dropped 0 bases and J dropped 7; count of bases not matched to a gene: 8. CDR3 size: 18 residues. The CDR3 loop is CASSQERGLAGGQGTQYF. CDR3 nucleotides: TGTGCCAGCAGCCAAGAGAGGGGACTAGCGGGGGGGCAGGGGACCCAGTACTTC.

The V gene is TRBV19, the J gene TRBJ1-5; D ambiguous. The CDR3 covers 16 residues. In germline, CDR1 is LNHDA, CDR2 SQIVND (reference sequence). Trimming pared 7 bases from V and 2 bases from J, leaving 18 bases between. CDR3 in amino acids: CASIVMAGSGNQPQHF. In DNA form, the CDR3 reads TGTGCCAGTATTGTAATGGCAGGATCCGGCAATCAGCCCCAGCATTTT.

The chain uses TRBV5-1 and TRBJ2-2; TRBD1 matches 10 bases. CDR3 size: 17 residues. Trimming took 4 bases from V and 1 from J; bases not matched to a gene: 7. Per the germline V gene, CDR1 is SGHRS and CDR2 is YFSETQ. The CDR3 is CASSGPRDRGNTGELFF. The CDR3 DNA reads TGCGCCAGCAGCGGACCCAGGGACAGGGGGAACACCGGGGAGCTGTTTTTT.

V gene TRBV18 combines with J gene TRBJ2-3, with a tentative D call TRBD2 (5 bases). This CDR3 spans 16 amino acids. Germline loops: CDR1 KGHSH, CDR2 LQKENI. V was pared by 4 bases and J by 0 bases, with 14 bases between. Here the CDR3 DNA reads TGTGCCAGCTCACTTAACGGGGTGGTAAGCACAGATACGCAGTATTTT. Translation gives CASSLNGVVSTDTQYF.

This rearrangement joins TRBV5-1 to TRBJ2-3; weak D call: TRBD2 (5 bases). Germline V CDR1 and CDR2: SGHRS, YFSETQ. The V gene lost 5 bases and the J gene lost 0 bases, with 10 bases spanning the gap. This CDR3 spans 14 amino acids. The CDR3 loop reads CASRPTGSTDTQYF. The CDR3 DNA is TGCGCCAGCAGGCCCACGGGAAGCACAGATACGCAGTATTTT.

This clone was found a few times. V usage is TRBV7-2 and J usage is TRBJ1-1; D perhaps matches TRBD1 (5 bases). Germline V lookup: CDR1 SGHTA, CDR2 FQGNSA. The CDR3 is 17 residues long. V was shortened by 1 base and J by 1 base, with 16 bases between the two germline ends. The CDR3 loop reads CASSLVGKRRGNTEAFF. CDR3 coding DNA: TGTGCCAGCAGCTTAGTGGGGAAAAGGAGGGGGAACACTGAAGCTTTCTTT.

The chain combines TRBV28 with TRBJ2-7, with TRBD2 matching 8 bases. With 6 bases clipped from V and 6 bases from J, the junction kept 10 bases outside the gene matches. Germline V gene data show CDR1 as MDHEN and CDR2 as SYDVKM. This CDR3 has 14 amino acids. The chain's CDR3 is CASRVSGSSLEQYF. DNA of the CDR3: TGTGCCAGCAGGGTCAGCGGGAGTAGTCTCGAGCAGTACTTC. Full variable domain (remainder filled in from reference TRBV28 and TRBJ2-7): DVKVTQSSRYLVKRTGEKVFLECVQDMDHENMFWYRQDPGLGLRLIYFSYDVKMKEKGDIPEGYSVSREKKERFSLILESASTNQTSMYLCASRVSGSSLEQYFGPGTRLTVT.

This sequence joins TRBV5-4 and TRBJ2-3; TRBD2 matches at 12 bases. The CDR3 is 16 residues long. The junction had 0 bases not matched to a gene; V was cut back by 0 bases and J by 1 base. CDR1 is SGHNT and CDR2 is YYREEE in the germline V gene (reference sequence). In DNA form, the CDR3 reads TGTGCCAGCAGCTTGGGACTAGCGGGAGGCACAGATACGCAGTATTTT. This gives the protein CASSLGLAGGTDTQYF. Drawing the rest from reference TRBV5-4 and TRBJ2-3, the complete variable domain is ETGVTQSPTHLIKTRGQQVTLRCSSQSGHNTVSWYQQALGQGPQFIFQYYREEENGRGNFPPRFSGLQFPNYSSELNVNALELDDSALYLCASSLGLAGGTDTQYFGPGTRLTVL.

For the CDR3, the DNA is TGTGCCAGCAGCCGTAGCGGGGTCGCCGGGGAGCTGTTTTTT. This translates into CASSRSGVAGELFF. The rearrangement joins TRBV7-3 to TRBJ2-2, with TRBD2 matching 8 bases. The V gene's germline CDR1 is SGHTA and CDR2 FQGTGA. V shed 5 bases and J 6 bases; nucleotides not matched to a gene: 5. CDR3 length: 14 residues.

The CDR3: CASSLQGVTGNTIYF. The CDR3 DNA reads as TGTGCCAGCAGCTTACAGGGGGTCACTGGAAACACCATATATTTT. V is TRBV5-8 and J is TRBJ1-3, with TRBD1 matching 8 bases. Germline values: CDR1 SGHTS, CDR2 YDEGEE. V lost 2 bases to trimming and J lost 2 bases; unmatched junction nucleotides: 3. This CDR3 has 15 residues.

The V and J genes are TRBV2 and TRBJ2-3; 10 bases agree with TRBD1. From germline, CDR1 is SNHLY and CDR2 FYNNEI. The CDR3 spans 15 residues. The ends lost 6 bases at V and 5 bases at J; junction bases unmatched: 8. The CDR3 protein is CASRARDRGEDTQYF. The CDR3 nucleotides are TGTGCCAGCAGGGCCCGGGACAGGGGCGAAGATACGCAGTATTTT.

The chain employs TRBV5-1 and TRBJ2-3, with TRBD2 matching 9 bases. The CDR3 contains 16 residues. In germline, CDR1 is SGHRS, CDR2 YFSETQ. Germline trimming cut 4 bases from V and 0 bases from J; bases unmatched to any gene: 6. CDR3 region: CASSPRSGGSTDTQYF. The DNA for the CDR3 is TGCGCCAGCAGCCCAAGAAGCGGGGGGAGCACAGATACGCAGTATTTT.

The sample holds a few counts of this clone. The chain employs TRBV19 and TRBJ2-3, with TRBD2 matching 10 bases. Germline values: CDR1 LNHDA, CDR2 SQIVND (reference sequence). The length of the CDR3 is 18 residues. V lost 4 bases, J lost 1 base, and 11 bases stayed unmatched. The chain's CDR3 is CASSRELPGTSGTDTQYF. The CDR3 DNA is TGTGCCAGTAGTAGGGAGTTACCCGGGACTAGCGGCACAGATACGCAGTATTTT.

The CDR3, as DNA: TGTGCCAGCAGCTTCCGACAGGTACCCTACGAGCAGTACTTC. Translating gives CASSFRQVPYEQYF. The chain is built from TRBV7-2 and TRBJ2-7; weak D call: TRBD1 (6 bases). V lost 3 bases and J lost 2, with 11 bases in between. This CDR3 is built from 14 residues. Germline assignment: CDR1 SGHTA and CDR2 FQGNSA.

The DNA for the CDR3 is TGCGCCAGCAGCTCAAGGGGGGGTGTGGGCACAGATACGCAGTATTTT. This sequence encodes CASSSRGGVGTDTQYF. The chain combines TRBV5-1 with TRBJ2-3; D is perhaps TRBD2 (7 bases). V was trimmed by 3 bases and J by 1 base, leaving 15 bases between them. CDR3 length: 16 residues. Germline V gene data show CDR1 as SGHRS and CDR2 as YFSETQ.

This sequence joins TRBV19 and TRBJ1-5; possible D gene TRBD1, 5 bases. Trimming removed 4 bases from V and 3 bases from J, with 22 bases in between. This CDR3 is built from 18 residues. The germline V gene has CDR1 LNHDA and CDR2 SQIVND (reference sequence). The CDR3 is CASSRTGSGRALNQPQHF. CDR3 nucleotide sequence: TGTGCCAGTAGTAGAACGGGTTCGGGCAGGGCCCTCAATCAGCCCCAGCATTTT.

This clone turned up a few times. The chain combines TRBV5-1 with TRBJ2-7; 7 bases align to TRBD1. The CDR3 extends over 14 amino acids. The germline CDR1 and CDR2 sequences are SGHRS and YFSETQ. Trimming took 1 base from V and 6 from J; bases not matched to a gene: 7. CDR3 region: CASSLRQGDGEQYF. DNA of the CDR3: TGCGCCAGCAGCTTGAGACAGGGTGACGGCGAGCAGTACTTC. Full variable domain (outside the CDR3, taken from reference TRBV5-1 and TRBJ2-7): KAGVTQTPRYLIKTRGQQVTLSCSPISGHRSVSWYQQTPGQGLQFLFEYFSETQRNKGNFPGRFSGRQFSNSRSEMNVSTLELGDSALYLCASSLRQGDGEQYFGPGTRLTVT.

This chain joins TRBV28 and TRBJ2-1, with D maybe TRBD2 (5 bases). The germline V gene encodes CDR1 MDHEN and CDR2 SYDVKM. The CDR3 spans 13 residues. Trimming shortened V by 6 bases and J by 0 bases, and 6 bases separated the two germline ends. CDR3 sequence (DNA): TGTGCCAGCAGGGGGAGCTCCTACAATGAGCAGTTCTTC. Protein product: CASRGSSYNEQFF.